The 3 T cell receptor beta chains listed next were all sequenced from one sample in a study of T cell repertoires in aging, cancer and after chemotherapy. Amplification of TCR beta used genomic DNA extracted from peripheral blood. TRB rearrangements spanning V, D and J were amplified using mixed TRB-A/B primers. TCRdb passed the multiplex PCR reads through MiXCR, listing each CDR3 protein once. The sample yields around 4,000 distinct CDR3 sequences, roughly 32% seen once. What was sequenced was blood. The receptors shown here come from a human donor in good health.

This clonotype was found a few times. The rearrangement links TRBV7-6 to TRBJ1-5; D unresolved. CDR1 is SGHVS, CDR2 FNYEAQ, per germline. V lost 2 bases to trimming and J lost 5 bases, with 7 bases between them. This CDR3 is built from 13 residues. CDR3 sequence reads: CASSLSDYQPQHF. CDR3 in DNA: TGTGCCAGCAGCTTATCGGACTATCAGCCCCAGCATTTT.

The chain joins TRBV7-2 to TRBJ2-7; 8 bases line up with TRBD2. Per the germline V gene, CDR1 is SGHTA and CDR2 is FQGNSA. V shed 6 bases and J 3 bases; nucleotides not matched to a gene: 10. This CDR3 spans 15 amino acids. CDR3 region: CASSQGLAVYYEQYF. CDR3 bases: TGTGCCAGCAGTCAAGGACTAGCAGTTTACTACGAGCAGTACTTC.

There are a few counts of this clonotype. The chain uses TRBV20-1 and TRBJ2-1; TRBD2 agrees at 9 bases. In germline, CDR1 is DFQATT, CDR2 SNEGSKA (reference sequence). The CDR3 is made up of 14 amino acids. V gave up 4 bases and J gave up 7 bases; unmatched junction bases: 8. Here the CDR3 DNA reads TGCAGTGCTAACGGACTAGCGAGAAGAAATGAGCAGTTCTTC. Its translation is CSANGLARRNEQFF.